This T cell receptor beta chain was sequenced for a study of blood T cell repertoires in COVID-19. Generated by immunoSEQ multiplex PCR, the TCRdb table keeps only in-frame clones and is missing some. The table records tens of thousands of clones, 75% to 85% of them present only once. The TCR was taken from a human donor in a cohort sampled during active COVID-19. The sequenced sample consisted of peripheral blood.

The CDR3 DNA reads as TGTGCCAGCAGCTTGGTCGGAGGGGGCGCAGCCCCCTACGAGCAGTACTTC. As protein: CASSLVGGGAAPYEQYF. This sequence joins TRBV5-5 and TRBJ2-7, with D maybe TRBD1 (7 bases). The CDR3 is 17 amino acids. Looked up from germline, CDR1 is SGHKS and CDR2 is YYEKEE (reference sequence). Trimming removed 0 bases from V and 2 bases from J, with 18 bases in between. Variable domain in full (rest from reference TRBV5-5 and TRBJ2-7): DAGVTQSPTHLIKTRGQQVTLRCSPISGHKSVSWYQQVLGQGPQFIFQYYEKEERGRGNFPDRFSARQFPNYSSELNVNALLLGDSALYLCASSLVGGGAAPYEQYFGPGTRLTVT.